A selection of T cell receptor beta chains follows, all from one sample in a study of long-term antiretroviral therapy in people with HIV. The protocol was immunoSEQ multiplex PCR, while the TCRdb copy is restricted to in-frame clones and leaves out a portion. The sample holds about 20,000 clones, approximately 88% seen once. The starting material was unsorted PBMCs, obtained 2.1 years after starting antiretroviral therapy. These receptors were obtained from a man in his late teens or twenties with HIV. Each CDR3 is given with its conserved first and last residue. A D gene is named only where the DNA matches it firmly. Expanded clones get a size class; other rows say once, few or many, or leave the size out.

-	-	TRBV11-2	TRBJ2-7	TGTGCCAGCAGCTCCCGCCCCGGACAAGGCGAGCAGTACTTC	CASSSRPGQGEQYF
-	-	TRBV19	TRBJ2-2	TGTGCCAGTTCTTTATCCCGCCCCGGGGAGCTGTTTTTT	CASSLSRPGELFF
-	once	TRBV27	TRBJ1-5	TGTGCCAGAGTTGGCCCCAGTCAGCCCCAGCATTTT	CARVGPSQPQHF
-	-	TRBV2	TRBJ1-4	TGTGCCAGCAGTGTTTCCGTACTGCGACAGCAAGATGAAAAACTGTTTTTT	CASSVSVLRQQDEKLFF
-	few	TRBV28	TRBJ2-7	TGTGCCAGCAGTTTATCGGAAGCCGAGCAGTACTTC	CASSLSEAEQYF
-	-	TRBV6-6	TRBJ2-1	TGTGCCAGCAGCCTAGACGGGACCTACAATGAGCAGTTCTTC	CASSLDGTYNEQFF
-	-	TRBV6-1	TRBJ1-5	TGTGCCAGCACCAGATCGGACAGCTACAATCAGCCCCAGCATTTT	CASTRSDSYNQPQHF
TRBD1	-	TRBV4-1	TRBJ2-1	TGCGCCAGCAGCCAGGGACAGGGCGGGTTTGATGAGCAGTTCTTC	CASSQGQGGFDEQFF
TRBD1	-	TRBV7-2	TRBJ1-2	TGTGCCAGCAGCCAAATGACAGGGTTCGGCTACACCTTC	CASSQMTGFGYTF
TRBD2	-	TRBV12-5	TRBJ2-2	TGTGCTAGTGGTTTGGTACGGGCGGGGGGGCCCGGGGAGCTGTTTTTT	CASGLVRAGGPGELFF
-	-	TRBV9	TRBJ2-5	TGTGCCAGCAGCGTATCGAGCCCACGCGGAGAGACCCAGTACTTC	CASSVSSPRGETQYF
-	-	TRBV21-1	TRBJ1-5	TGTGCCAGCGGGTCGGGGCCGGGGGGCAATCAGCCCCAGCATTTT	CASGSGPGGNQPQHF
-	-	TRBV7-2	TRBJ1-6	TGTGCCAGCAGCCCGACGCCCTTGCGCCGGGACAATAATTCACCCCTCCACTTT	CASSPTPLRRDNNSPLHF
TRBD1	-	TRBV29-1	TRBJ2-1	TGCAGGGCGGACAGGGGGCTGGATGAGCAGTTCTTC	CRADRGLDEQFF
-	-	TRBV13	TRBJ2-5	TGTGCCAGCAGCCCATCGCGGGCGGGGTTCCAAGAGACCCAGTACTTC	CASSPSRAGFQETQYF
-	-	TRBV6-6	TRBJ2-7	TGTGCCAGCAGTTACCGGGGGGACATCTACTACGAGCAGTACTTC	CASSYRGDIYYEQYF
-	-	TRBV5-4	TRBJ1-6	TGTGCCAGCAGCCCGGGACGGGCCGGGGCCCTCCACTTT	CASSPGRAGALHF
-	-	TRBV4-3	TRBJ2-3	TGCGCCAGCAGCCAAGAGGCAGGGGGGGCCGTTCAAGATACGCAGTATTTT	CASSQEAGGAVQDTQYF
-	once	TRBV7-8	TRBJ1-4	TGTGCCAGCAGCTTGTACCTTAATGAAAAACTGTTTTTT	CASSLYLNEKLFF
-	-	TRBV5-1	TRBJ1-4	TGCGCCAGCAGCTTTTTTATAGGGACAACTAATGAAAAACTGTTTTTT	CASSFFIGTTNEKLFF
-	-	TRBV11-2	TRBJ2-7	TGTGCCAGCGGGCGGGCGCAGGAGCAGTACTTC	CASGRAQEQYF
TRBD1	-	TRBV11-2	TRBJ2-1	TGTGCCAGCAGCCATCCATTCGACAGGGTATATAGCGATGAGCAGTTCTTC	CASSHPFDRVYSDEQFF
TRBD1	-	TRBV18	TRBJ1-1	TGTGCCAGCTCGCCAACAGGGGGCTTGTATACTGAAGCTTTCTTT	CASSPTGGLYTEAFF
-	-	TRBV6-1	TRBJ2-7	TGTGCCAGCAGTGCGCGCAGGAGCTCCTACGAGCAGTACTTC	CASSARRSSYEQYF
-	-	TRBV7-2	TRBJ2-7	TGTGCCAGCAGCTTTAAGGCTAGCGACAGAGCCCTACCAACCTACGAGCAGTACTTC	CASSFKASDRALPTYEQYF
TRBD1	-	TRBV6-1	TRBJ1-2	TGTGCCAGCAGTGAAGTTTCTGTTTACAGGACAGGGGTATATGGCTACACCTTC	CASSEVSVYRTGVYGYTF
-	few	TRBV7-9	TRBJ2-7	TGTGCCAGCAGCCCCACAGTCGCCTACGAGCAGTACTTC	CASSPTVAYEQYF
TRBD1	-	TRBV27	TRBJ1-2	TGTGCCAGCAGTCCACAGGGGGTATTAGTTTATGGCTACACCTTC	CASSPQGVLVYGYTF
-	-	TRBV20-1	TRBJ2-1	TGCAGTGCCTCTACTAGTCATGAGCAGTTCTTC	CSASTSHEQFF
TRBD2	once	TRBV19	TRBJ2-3	TGTGCCAGTAGTATCCGGCTAGCGGGGACCACAGATACGCAGTATTTT	CASSIRLAGTTDTQYF
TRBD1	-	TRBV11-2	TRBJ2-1	TGTGCCAGCAGTCGCCCCGGGACAGGCAAATCCAATGAGCAGTTCTTC	CASSRPGTGKSNEQFF
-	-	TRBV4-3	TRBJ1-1	TGCGCCAGCAGCCAAGAAGAGGGCATGAACACTGAAGCTTTCTTT	CASSQEEGMNTEAFF
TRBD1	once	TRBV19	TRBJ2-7	TGTGCCAGTAGCCTACGTGGCCAGGGGGTGCTGTACGAGCAGTACTTC	CASSLRGQGVLYEQYF
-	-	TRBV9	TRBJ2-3	TGTGCCAGCAGCCGCTGGGGCGGCGGGACAGATACGCAGTATTTT	CASSRWGGGTDTQYF
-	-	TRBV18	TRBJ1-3	TGTGCCAGCTCACCCGGGCTAGGAAACACCATATATTTT	CASSPGLGNTIYF
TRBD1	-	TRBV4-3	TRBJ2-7	TGCGCCAGCAGTTTCGACAGGGGGCAAAACGAGCAGTACTTC	CASSFDRGQNEQYF
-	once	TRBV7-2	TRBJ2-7	TGTGCCAGCAGCTTCGGGGCCTTCTACGAGCAGTACTTC	CASSFGAFYEQYF
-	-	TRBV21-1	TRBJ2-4	TGTGCCAGCAGCAAAGAGGTCAACCGACGTCTCAAAAACATTCAGTACTTC	CASSKEVNRRLKNIQYF
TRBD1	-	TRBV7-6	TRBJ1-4	TGTGCCAGCAGCTTAGGAGGTCACAGGGGGCCCTATGGGAAAAAACTGTTTTTT	CASSLGGHRGPYGKKLFF
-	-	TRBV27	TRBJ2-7	TGTGCCAGCAGTTTAATTCGAGGCTACGAGCAGTACTTC	CASSLIRGYEQYF
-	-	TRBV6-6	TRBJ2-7	TGTGCCAGCAGTATGGGGGCAATAGAGCAGTACTTC	CASSMGAIEQYF
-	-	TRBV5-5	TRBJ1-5	TGTGCCAGCAGCTTGGGGCAGGGAGGCAATCAGCCCCAGCATTTT	CASSLGQGGNQPQHF
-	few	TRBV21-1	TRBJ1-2	TGTGCCAGCAGCCCCCGGACAGGGAACTATGGCTACACCTTC	CASSPRTGNYGYTF
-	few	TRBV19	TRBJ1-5	TGTGCCAGTAGTATAACTGGGAATCAGCCCCAGCATTTT	CASSITGNQPQHF
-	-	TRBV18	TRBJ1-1	TGTGCCAGCTCACCTATTGGGTCGGGGGTTACTGAAGCTTTCTTT	CASSPIGSGVTEAFF
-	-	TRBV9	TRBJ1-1	TGTGCCAGCAGCGTAGACCCCCGGAACACTGAAGCTTTCTTT	CASSVDPRNTEAFF
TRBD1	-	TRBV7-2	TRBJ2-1	TGTGCCAGCAGCCCGCGACAGGGGCCCTACAATGAGCAGTTCTTC	CASSPRQGPYNEQFF
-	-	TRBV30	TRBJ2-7	TGTGCCTGGAGTGTACAGGGCCCCGAGCAGTACTTC	CAWSVQGPEQYF
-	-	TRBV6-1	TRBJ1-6	TGTGCCAGCAGTGAAGGGACGTGGTTAAACCTCCACTTT	CASSEGTWLNLHF
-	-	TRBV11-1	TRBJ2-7	TGTGCCAGCAGCTTCCGGACAGCTCCCTACGAGCAGTACTTC	CASSFRTAPYEQYF
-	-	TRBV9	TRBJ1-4	TGTGCCAGCAGCGTAGCCGGAGGGGGACGGGGAAATGAAAAACTGTTTTTT	CASSVAGGGRGNEKLFF
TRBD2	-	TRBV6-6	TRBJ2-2	TGTGCCAGCGGACCTACTAGCGGTACCACCGGGGAGCTGTTTTTT	CASGPTSGTTGELFF
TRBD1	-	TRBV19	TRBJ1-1	TGTGCCAGTAGTCGTACAGGGGGGAACACTGAAGCTTTCTTT	CASSRTGGNTEAFF
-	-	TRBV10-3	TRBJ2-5	TGTGCCATCAGTGAGTCACCGCAAGAGACCCAGTACTTC	CAISESPQETQYF
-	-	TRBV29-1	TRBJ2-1	TGCAGCGCAGGGACATACAATGAGCAGTTCTTC	CSAGTYNEQFF